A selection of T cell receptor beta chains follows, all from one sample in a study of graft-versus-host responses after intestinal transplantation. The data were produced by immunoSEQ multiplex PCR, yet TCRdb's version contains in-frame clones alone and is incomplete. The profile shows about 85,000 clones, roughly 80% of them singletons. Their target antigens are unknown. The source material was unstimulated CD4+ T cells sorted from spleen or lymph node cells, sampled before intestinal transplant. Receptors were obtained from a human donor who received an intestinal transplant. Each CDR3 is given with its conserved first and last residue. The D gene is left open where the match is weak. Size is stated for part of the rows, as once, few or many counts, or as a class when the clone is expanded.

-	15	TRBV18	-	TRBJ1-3	TGTGCCAGCTCCCCCGGACTTCCCTCTGGAAACACCATATATTTT	CASSPGLPSGNTIYF
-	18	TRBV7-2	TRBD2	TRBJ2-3	TGTGCCAGCAGCCGGTTGGCGGGAGCCCCAGGCTTGACAGATACGCAGTATTTT	CASSRLAGAPGLTDTQYF
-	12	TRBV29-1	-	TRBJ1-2	TGCAGCGTTGAAGACAGGGACTATGGCTACACCTTC	CSVEDRDYGYTF
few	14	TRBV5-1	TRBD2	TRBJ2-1	TGCGCCAGCGCCCCCGGACTAGCCGGCAATGAGCAGTTCTTC	CASAPGLAGNEQFF
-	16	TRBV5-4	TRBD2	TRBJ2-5	TGTGCCAGCAGCTTGGCCAGCGGGGGGGCGAAAGAGACCCAGTACTTC	CASSLASGGAKETQYF
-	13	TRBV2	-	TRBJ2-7	TGTGCCAGCAGTGAAGCGGAGGGGACCGAGCAGTACTTC	CASSEAEGTEQYF
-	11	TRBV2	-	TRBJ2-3	TGTGCCAGCAGAGCTGCAGGAACGCAGTATTTT	CASRAAGTQYF
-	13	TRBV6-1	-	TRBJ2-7	TGTGCCAGCAGTTTGAGTTGGTCCTACGAGCAGTACTTC	CASSLSWSYEQYF
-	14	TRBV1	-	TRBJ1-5	TGCCACAAACGGGGGGCAGGGGGCAGACAGCCCCAGCATTTT	CHKRGAGGRQPQHF
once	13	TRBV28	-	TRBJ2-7	TGTGCCAGCAGCACCGGGGGGCTGGACGAGCAGTACTTC	CASSTGGLDEQYF
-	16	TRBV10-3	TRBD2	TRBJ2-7	TGTGCCATCAGTGTCCGAACTAGCGGGAGTGGCAACGAGCAGTACTTC	CAISVRTSGSGNEQYF